These 26 T cell receptor beta chains share one sample of origin, sequenced in a study of blood T cell repertoires in COVID-19. The assay was immunoSEQ multiplex PCR, and TCRdb's table has in-frame clones only and misses some. The sample lists about 190,000 clones; 76% were seen once. The sample comprised PBMCs or T cells enriched from blood (not recorded which). Source of these receptors: a woman in her fifties or sixties with acute COVID-19.

The V and J genes are TRBV7-9 and TRBJ2-1; possible D gene TRBD2, 5 bases. With 3 bases removed from V and 2 bases from J, the gap between germline ends came to 8 bases. Per germline, CDR1 SEHNR and CDR2 FQNEAQ (reference sequence). The CDR3 is 14 amino acids. The chain's CDR3 is CASSFGRTYNEQFF. Written as DNA, the CDR3 is TGTGCCAGCAGCTTTGGGAGAACCTACAATGAGCAGTTCTTC. Full variable domain (outside the CDR3, taken from reference TRBV7-9 and TRBJ2-1): DTGVSQNPRHKITKRGQNVTFRCDPISEHNRLYWYRQTLGQGPEFLTYFQNEAQLEKSRLLSDRFSAERPKGSFSTLEIQRTEQGDSAMYLCASSFGRTYNEQFFGPGTRLTVL.

This clone has more than one count but fewer than ten. The chain uses TRBV7-2 and TRBJ1-6, with 8 positions matching TRBD1. CDR1 is SGHTA and CDR2 is FQGNSA in the germline V gene. This CDR3 spans 15 amino acids. Losses at the gene ends were 2 bases for V and 9 bases for J; bases not matched to a gene: 6. The CDR3 spells CASSLPQGAISPLHF. The DNA for the CDR3 is TGTGCCAGCAGCTTACCGCAGGGGGCAATTTCACCCCTCCACTTT.

The gene calls are TRBV19 and TRBJ1-4; no reliable D call. The CDR3 extends over 14 amino acids. The V end lost 7 bases, the J end lost 0 bases, and 9 bases lay between the germline ends. Germline loops: CDR1 LNHDA, CDR2 SQIVND (reference sequence). CDR3 DNA: TGTGCCAGTATGGGGAGGTCAACTAATGAAAAACTGTTTTTT. This encodes CASMGRSTNEKLFF.

The chain is built from TRBV29-1 and TRBJ1-1; D is unclear. This CDR3 spans 11 amino acids. Trimming took 5 bases from V and 6 from J, leaving 10 bases between them. The germline V gene encodes CDR1 SQVTM and CDR2 ANQGSEA. The CDR3 DNA follows: TGCAGCGTTTATAAGCAACCTGAAGCTTTCTTT. This sequence encodes CSVYKQPEAFF.

V gene TRBV28 combines with J gene TRBJ1-5; 9 nucleotides match TRBD1. The CDR3 consists of 14 residues. The V segment lost 4 bases and the J segment 7 bases; nucleotides outside the gene matches: 5. Germline V lookup: CDR1 MDHEN, CDR2 SYDVKM. CDR3 nucleotide sequence: TGTGCCAGCAGTTCAGCTACAGGGGGCCAGCCCCAGCATTTT. Translation gives CASSSATGGQPQHF. Variable domain in full (rest from reference TRBV28 and TRBJ1-5): DVKVTQSSRYLVKRTGEKVFLECVQDMDHENMFWYRQDPGLGLRLIYFSYDVKMKEKGDIPEGYSVSREKKERFSLILESASTNQTSMYLCASSSATGGQPQHFGDGTRLSIL.

This clone was detected only a few times. The V gene is TRBV12-2, the J gene TRBJ2-7; the table's D call, TRBD1, has no DNA check behind it. TRBV12-2 is termed a pseudogene. This CDR3 is built from 12 residues. The CDR3 nucleotides read TGTGCAAGTCGCTTAGAGACATACGAGCAGTACGTC. This translates into CASRLETYEQYV.

The chain couples TRBV28 to TRBJ2-1; 13 positions agree with TRBD2. Germline CDR1 MDHEN, CDR2 SYDVKM. The CDR3 consists of 16 residues. With V trimmed by 1 base and J by 10 bases, 7 bases remained unmatched. The CDR3 region is CASSLFGGLAGREQFF. CDR3 DNA: TGTGCCAGCAGTTTATTTGGGGGACTAGCGGGGCGGGAGCAGTTCTTC.

This chain uses TRBV19 with TRBJ1-1, with TRBD1 as a possible D gene (6 bases). Germline CDR1 reads LNHDA; CDR2 reads SQIVND (reference sequence). V was shortened by 8 bases and J by 4 bases, with 26 bases between the two germline ends. The length of the CDR3 is 17 residues. CDR3 DNA sequence: TGTGCCAGTCCCCCGCCACAGGGAAAGCGTGGGGCCACTGAAGCTTTCTTT. Encoded protein: CASPPPQGKRGATEAFF.

This chain uses TRBV1 with TRBJ2-3; the D call TRBD2 from the table was never checked on the DNA. TRBV1 represents a pseudogene. The CDR3 has 16 residues. CDR3 nucleotides: TGCACCAGCAGCCAAGGGCGGGGCCCACTCACAGATACGCAGTATTTT. It is translated as CTSSQGRGPLTDTQYF.

The chain couples TRBV28 to TRBJ1-2, with D unclear. Germline V gives CDR1 MDHEN, CDR2 SYDVKM. V was clipped by 8 bases and J by 8 bases, with 18 bases between them. The CDR3 has 13 amino acids. The CDR3 sequence is CASFNTNRRGYTF. For the CDR3, the DNA is TGTGCCAGCTTCAATACAAACCGTCGAGGCTACACCTTC.

V is TRBV10-3 and J is TRBJ1-1, with a weak D call TRBD1 (6 bases). CDR3 size: 13 residues. Germline V gene data show CDR1 as ENHRY and CDR2 as SYGVKD. Trimming removed 3 bases at V and 3 bases at J, with 8 bases between. The CDR3 sequence is CAISDPGDTEAFF. For the CDR3, the DNA is TGTGCCATCAGTGATCCAGGGGACACTGAAGCTTTCTTT.

The chain carries TRBV27 and TRBJ2-1, with D possibly being TRBD2 (5 bases). Trimming took off 10 bases at V and 6 bases at J, with 10 bases between the two ends. This CDR3 region has 11 residues. Germline CDR1 and CDR2: MNHEY and SMNVEV (reference sequence). The CDR3 coding sequence is TGTGCCACCGGCGCGGGCAATGAGCAGTTCTTC. As protein: CATGAGNEQFF.

In this sample, this clone turned up a few times. The chain uses TRBV28 and TRBJ1-1, with 7 bases matching TRBD1. CDR1 is MDHEN and CDR2 is SYDVKM in the germline V gene. There are 17 residues in the CDR3. Losses at the gene ends were 6 bases for V and 7 bases for J; bases not matched to a gene: 20. CDR3 nucleotides: TGTGCCAGCAGCCTCGGGGAACAGGGGATGGGGCACATTGAAGCTTTCTTT. It yields the protein CASSLGEQGMGHIEAFF. Variable domain in full (rest from reference TRBV28 and TRBJ1-1): DVKVTQSSRYLVKRTGEKVFLECVQDMDHENMFWYRQDPGLGLRLIYFSYDVKMKEKGDIPEGYSVSREKKERFSLILESASTNQTSMYLCASSLGEQGMGHIEAFFGQGTRLTVV.

This clone was observed a few times. V is TRBV9 and J is TRBJ1-3, with D tentatively TRBD1 (6 bases). The CDR3 spans 18 residues. CDR1 SGDLS and CDR2 YYNGEE come from the germline V gene. Trimming stripped 0 bases from V and 0 bases from J, with 16 bases between. The chain's CDR3 is CASSVAGQGSYSGNTIYF. CDR3 DNA sequence: TGTGCCAGCAGCGTAGCGGGACAAGGGTCCTACTCTGGAAACACCATATATTTT.

The chain couples TRBV7-2 to TRBJ2-2, with D tentatively TRBD1 (6 bases). This CDR3 region has 16 residues. Looked up from germline, CDR1 is SGHTA and CDR2 is FQGNSA. V was pared by 5 bases and J by 0 bases, with 13 bases between. In DNA form, the CDR3 reads TGTGCCAGCAGCCCAAGGGGGACCGCGAACACCGGGGAGCTGTTTTTT. Its protein product is CASSPRGTANTGELFF.

This CDR3 is CASSYWDRNNSPLHF. CDR3 DNA: TGTGCCAGCAGCTACTGGGACAGGAATAATTCACCCCTCCACTTT. The chain combines TRBV7-2 with TRBJ1-6; TRBD1 agrees at 8 bases. Germline-derived CDR1 and CDR2 are SGHTA and FQGNSA. J was trimmed by 5 bases and V by 4 bases; bases with no gene match: 4. CDR3 length equals 15 residues.

This chain links TRBV4-3 with TRBJ1-2; 9 nucleotides agree with TRBD1. CDR3 length: 16 amino acids. Germline assignment: CDR1 LGHNA and CDR2 YSLEER. The J segment lost 7 bases and the V segment lost 0 bases, leaving 9 bases of the junction unmatched. CDR3 residues: CASSQDIGDRVSGYTF. The CDR3 coding sequence is TGCGCCAGCAGCCAAGATATTGGGGACAGGGTATCTGGCTACACCTTC.

This chain links TRBV29-1 with TRBJ1-2, with 7 bases aligning to TRBD1. Germline values: CDR1 SQVTM, CDR2 ANQGSEA. Trimming took 7 bases from V and 3 from J; bases not matched to a gene: 8. This CDR3 spans 13 amino acids. In DNA form, the CDR3 reads TGCAGCGGGGGGACAGATTGGGACTATGGCTACACCTTC. It codes for CSGGTDWDYGYTF. Variable domain in full (rest from reference TRBV29-1 and TRBJ1-2): SAVISQKPSRDICQRGTSLTIQCQVDSQVTMMFWYRQQPGQSLTLIATANQGSEATYESGFVIDKFPISRPNLTFSTLTVSNMSPEDSSIYLCSGGTDWDYGYTFGSGTRLTVV.

The rearrangement uses TRBV6-5 and TRBJ1-1; 7 nucleotides line up with TRBD1. Looked up from germline, CDR1 is MNHEY and CDR2 is SVGAGI. This CDR3 has 14 amino acids. With V trimmed by 1 base and J by 2 bases, 1 base remained unmatched. The CDR3 sequence is CASSYWDRNTEAFF. CDR3 bases: TGTGCCAGCAGTTACTGGGACAGAAACACTGAAGCTTTCTTT.

This chain links TRBV24-1 with TRBJ1-5; the D gene is possibly TRBD1 (6 bases). CDR1 and CDR2 from the germline V gene are KGHDR and SFDVKD. This CDR3 has 14 amino acids. V gave up 5 bases and J gave up 10 bases, with 17 bases separating them. The CDR3 nucleotides are TGTGCCACCAGTGGGGACATCGGGGGGCGTCCCCAGCATTTT. Its translation: CATSGDIGGRPQHF.

V is TRBV19 and J is TRBJ2-1; 7 bases align to TRBD1. Trimming at V came to 5 bases and at J to 1 base, leaving 8 bases not matched to a gene. The CDR3 covers 16 residues. In germline, CDR1 is LNHDA, CDR2 SQIVND (reference sequence). CDR3 DNA sequence: TGTGCCAGTAGTGCAAGGGGGCTTGGGTCCTACAATGAGCAGTTCTTC. It is translated as CASSARGLGSYNEQFF. Drawing the rest from reference TRBV19 and TRBJ2-1, the complete variable domain is DGGITQSPKYLFRKEGQNVTLSCEQNLNHDAMYWYRQDPGQGLRLIYYSQIVNDFQKGDIAEGYSVSREKKESFPLTVTSAQKNPTAFYLCASSARGLGSYNEQFFGPGTRLTVL.

This chain uses TRBV27 with TRBJ1-4; 7 bases align to TRBD1. CDR1 MNHEY and CDR2 SMNVEV come from the germline V gene (reference sequence). Trimming took 4 bases from V and 7 from J; bases not matched to a gene: 9. The CDR3 runs to 15 residues. The CDR3 region has the DNA TGTGCCAGCAGTTCGGGGACAGCCTTAATTGAAAAACTGTTTTTT. It translates to CASSSGTALIEKLFF.

This rearrangement joins TRBV12-5 to TRBJ2-2; 9 bases line up with TRBD1. The CDR3 runs to 15 residues. V lost 5 bases and J lost 6; bases outside the gene matches: 7. Germline values: CDR1 LGHNT, CDR2 FRNRAP. The CDR3 is CASGPGQGGAGELFF. The CDR3 bases are TGTGCTAGTGGTCCGGGACAGGGTGGGGCCGGGGAGCTGTTTTTT.

This chain connects TRBV5-1 to TRBJ2-5; TRBD1 matches 8 bases. Germline lookup yields CDR1 SGHRS and CDR2 YFSETQ. The CDR3 contains 15 residues. V gave up 0 bases and J gave up 5 bases; unmatched junction bases: 6. The CDR3 protein is CASSLGQGYLETQYF. DNA of the CDR3: TGCGCCAGCAGCTTGGGACAGGGGTATTTGGAGACCCAGTACTTC.

The chain recombines TRBV5-3 with TRBJ2-6; D might be TRBD1 (6 bases). TRBV5-3 is noted as an ORF with a role that remains uncertain. The length of the CDR3 is 19 residues. V was clipped by 0 bases and J by 5 bases, with 21 bases between them. In DNA, the CDR3 is TGTGCCAGAAGCTTGGACGAGGGACATAAGATGAACTGGGCCAACGTCCTGACTTTC. Translated, it gives CARSLDEGHKMNWANVLTF.

Only a few counts were recorded for this clone. The genes are TRBV4-1 and TRBJ1-1; the D gene is possibly TRBD1 (5 bases). In germline, CDR1 is MGHRA, CDR2 YSYEKL. The CDR3 contains 13 residues. Trimming stripped 6 bases from V and 2 bases from J, with 10 bases between. The CDR3 loop is CASSRGINTEAFF. The CDR3 DNA reads TGCGCCAGCAGTAGGGGCATTAACACTGAAGCTTTCTTT.